The present T cell receptor (beta chain) was sequenced within a study of regulatory T cells in long-lasting Graves disease. This clonotype was seen ten or more times. Regarding time point: newly diagnosed GD, antithyroid drugs for less than 3 months. Extracted RNA from PBMCs served as the source of the TCR library. Per the germline V gene, CDR1 is KGHDR and CDR2 is SFDVKD. The CDR3 totals 15 residues. Unmatched junction bases numbered 7, after V lost 4 bases and J lost 3 bases. CDR3 regions were amplified by Arm-PCR using iRepertoire HTBI primers to build TCR beta libraries. Via MiXCR, TCRdb re-called the multiplex PCR reads, giving one row per CDR3 protein. This repertoire shows hundreds of thousands of distinct CDR3 sequences, roughly 13% found once; its top ten account for roughly 10%. These data were likewise used in another study, on T cells in Graves' hyperthyroidism and ophthalmopathy. This second study says: Uncontrolled infection, other autoimmune disease, pregnancy or lactation barred patients from enrollment.

The sequenced sample was peripheral blood mononuclear cells (PBMCs), obtained at new diagnosis, from a patient treated with antithyroid drugs. The V gene is TRBV24-1, the J gene TRBJ2-7; TRBD1 matches at 8 bases. The source is a man between 25 and 39 years old with Graves disease. The CDR3 sequence: CATSEAGTGNYEQYF. The CDR3 coding sequence is TGTGCCACCAGTGAGGCCGGGACAGGAAACTACGAGCAGTACTTC.